The 20 T cell receptor beta chains presented below share a single source sample, sequenced in a study of T-cell memory formation after mild COVID-19 (dated by TCRdb to about 2021). The library relied on 5' RACE. TCRdb records Illumina NovaSeq 6000 as the sequencer. TCRdb reprocessed the public reads (quality trimming at Q25 with fastp, clone calling with MiXCR) and kept in-frame beta chains. Rows are unified per CDR3 protein, each entry keeping the most common DNA and genes. The sample yields 160,000 or so distinct CDR3 sequences; roughly 30% were counted once. The ten biggest clones cover 9.5% to 15% of the sample. The sequencing input was PBMCs or a T cell subset sorted from them (not recorded which). The receptors originated from an adult woman who had mild COVID-19 (a few samples of this study predate the infection). The sample titles of this study are shuffled in the database, so cell type and time point are left out; the donor was told from shared clones.

The V call is TRBV10-3, the J call TRBJ2-7; 7 bases align to TRBD1. The CDR3 totals 14 residues. Germline V gives CDR1 ENHRY, CDR2 SYGVKD. Unmatched junction bases numbered 15, after V lost 10 bases and J lost 6 bases. The CDR3 is CATDPETGFSEQYF. CDR3 nucleotides: TGTGCCACCGACCCAGAGACAGGGTTCTCCGAGCAGTACTTC.

The rearrangement joins TRBV19 to TRBJ2-2; D is unclear. V shed 9 bases and J shed 8 bases, with 10 bases lying between them. The CDR3 consists of 11 residues. Germline-derived CDR1 and CDR2 are LNHDA and SQIVND (reference sequence). In nucleotides, the CDR3 is TGTGCCAGCTTTTGGTCAGGGGAGCTGTTTTTT. Its protein is CASFWSGELFF.

J is TRBJ2-1 and V is TRBV20-1; 7 nucleotides agree with TRBD2. V lost 5 bases, J lost 3 bases, and 7 bases stayed unmatched. The CDR3 runs 14 residues. Germline V gene sequence: CDR1 DFQATT, CDR2 SNEGSKA (reference sequence). The DNA of the CDR3 is TGCAGTGCTTTAGCGGGCCCCGTCTACAATGAGCAGTTCTTC. Its protein product is CSALAGPVYNEQFF.

This clonotype was counted only a few times. V gene TRBV5-1 combines with J gene TRBJ2-5, with a possible D match to TRBD1 (6 bases). V was pared by 1 base and J by 4 bases, with 14 bases between. The germline V gene has CDR1 SGHRS and CDR2 YFSETQ. The CDR3 loop spans 15 amino acids. The CDR3 DNA sequence: TGCGCCAGCAGCTTGTCAGGGGTGGTAGGAGAGACCCAGTACTTC. Translated, it gives CASSLSGVVGETQYF. The full variable domain, rest sourced from reference TRBV5-1 and TRBJ2-5, is KAGVTQTPRYLIKTRGQQVTLSCSPISGHRSVSWYQQTPGQGLQFLFEYFSETQRNKGNFPGRFSGRQFSNSRSEMNVSTLELGDSALYLCASSLSGVVGETQYFGPGTRLLVL.

The rearrangement uses TRBV15 and TRBJ1-5; D call uncertain. This CDR3 has 14 amino acids. Germline V CDR1 and CDR2: LNHNV, YYDKDF (reference sequence). The V gene lost 1 base and the J gene lost 2 bases, with 6 bases spanning the gap. CDR3 sequence (DNA): TGTGCCACCAGCAGAGTGTCGGGCAATCAGCCCCAGCATTTT. It codes for CATSRVSGNQPQHF.

This clonotype occurred many times. The chain couples TRBV29-1 to TRBJ1-2, with TRBD1 matching 7 bases. This CDR3 has 14 residues. Trimming at V came to 0 bases and at J to 8 bases, leaving 9 bases not matched to a gene. From germline, CDR1 is SQVTM and CDR2 ANQGSEA. CDR3 nucleotides: TGCAGCGTTGAAGAGATGACAGGGCCTGGCGGCTACACCTTC. Its translation is CSVEEMTGPGGYTF. Full variable domain (outside the CDR3, taken from reference TRBV29-1 and TRBJ1-2): SAVISQKPSRDICQRGTSLTIQCQVDSQVTMMFWYRQQPGQSLTLIATANQGSEATYESGFVIDKFPISRPNLTFSTLTVSNMSPEDSSIYLCSVEEMTGPGGYTFGSGTRLTVV.

About this clonotype: At one end, the junction sequence differs from germline, possibly due to a read error. The chain uses TRBV27 and TRBJ2-3; D is undetermined. This CDR3 has 12 amino acids. Germline V CDR1 and CDR2: MNHEY, SMNVEV (reference sequence). CDR3 DNA: TGTGCCAACAGTTTCAGTCGTGATACGCAGTATTTT. Translating gives CANSFSRDTQYF.

This clonotype occurred a few times. The chain joins TRBV7-2 to TRBJ2-7; 9 bases are shared with TRBD2. There are 13 residues in the CDR3. The germline CDR1 and CDR2 sequences are SGHTA and FQGNSA. Trimming cost V 3 bases and J 4 bases; bases outside gene matches: 1. The CDR3 reads CASSLSGRYEQYF. CDR3 nucleotide sequence: TGTGCCAGCAGCTTGAGCGGGAGGTACGAGCAGTACTTC.

This clonotype came up a few times. This chain connects TRBV5-1 to TRBJ1-4, with 7 bases fitting TRBD1. CDR3 length: 14 residues. Trimming took 3 bases from V and 6 from J; bases not matched to a gene: 5. Germline lookup yields CDR1 SGHRS and CDR2 YFSETQ. The CDR3 protein is CASSSGQLDEKLFF. Written as DNA, the CDR3 is TGCGCCAGCAGCTCGGGACAGCTGGATGAAAAACTGTTTTTT.

The chain joins TRBV24-1 to TRBJ1-2, with D unresolved. The CDR3 totals 15 residues. Trimming pared 2 bases from V and 5 bases from J, leaving 14 bases between. Germline V gene data show CDR1 as KGHDR and CDR2 as SFDVKD. Here the CDR3 reads CATSDSSLADYGYTF. DNA of the CDR3: TGTGCCACCAGTGATTCTAGTTTGGCGGATTATGGCTACACCTTC.

This CDR3 is CASSFVQYGYTF. The CDR3 bases are TGTGCCAGCAGCTTTGTACAGTATGGCTACACCTTC. The J gene is TRBJ1-2, the V gene TRBV7-2; no firm D call. The CDR3 totals 12 residues. Trimming cost V 3 bases and J 5 bases, with 7 bases left between them. The germline CDR1 and CDR2 sequences are SGHTA and FQGNSA.

In its sample, this clonotype was seen a few times. CDR3 region: CSVGPTFGTEAFF. The DNA for the CDR3 is TGCAGCGTCGGTCCTACTTTCGGCACTGAAGCTTTCTTT. V and J are TRBV29-1 and TRBJ1-1; D gene ambiguous. Per germline, CDR1 SQVTM and CDR2 ANQGSEA. CDR3 length equals 13 residues. V was pared by 6 bases and J by 4 bases, with 15 bases between.

In its sample, this clonotype was seen a few times. The genes are TRBV4-1 and TRBJ2-3, with 7 nucleotides matching TRBD2. The junction had 4 bases not matched to a gene; V was cut back by 3 bases and J by 1 base. Germline V gene lookup returns CDR1 MGHRA and CDR2 YSYEKL. CDR3 length equals 15 residues. CDR3 loop: CASSQRTRGTDTQYF. CDR3 nucleotide sequence: TGCGCCAGCAGCCAGAGGACTAGGGGCACAGATACGCAGTATTTT.

This clonotype was counted at least ten times. The chain uses TRBV3-1 and TRBJ2-1, with D possibly TRBD2 on 5 matching bases. The CDR3 runs to 15 residues. Looked up from germline, CDR1 is LGHDT and CDR2 is YNNKEL (reference sequence). Trimming shortened V by 5 bases and J by 9 bases, and 20 bases separated the two germline ends. As DNA, the CDR3 is TGTGCCAGCAGCTTTAAAACGGGGAGAGCTGGTGAGCAGTTCTTC. Amino acids: CASSFKTGRAGEQFF.

The chain employs TRBV7-6 and TRBJ2-5; weak D call: TRBD2 (5 bases). Germline V gene data show CDR1 as SGHVS and CDR2 as FNYEAQ. CDR3 length: 16 amino acids. V was trimmed by 5 bases and J by 5 bases, leaving 21 bases between them. The CDR3 DNA reads TGTGCCAGCAGCCGAGACGTATCGATTCGAGGGGAGACCCAGTACTTC. Residues: CASSRDVSIRGETQYF.

The genes are TRBV20-1 and TRBJ2-2; D remains ambiguous. V was trimmed by 3 bases and J by 3 bases, leaving 8 bases between them. In germline, CDR1 is DFQATT, CDR2 SNEGSKA (reference sequence). The CDR3 is made up of 13 amino acids. CDR3 in amino acids: CSASEQYTGELFF. The CDR3 coding sequence is TGCAGTGCTAGCGAACAGTACACCGGGGAGCTGTTTTTT.

This clonotype was seen a few times. V is TRBV4-3 and J is TRBJ2-4; 14 nucleotides agree with TRBD2. This CDR3 contains 17 residues. In germline, CDR1 is LGHNA, CDR2 YSLEER. The V segment lost 1 base and the J segment 2 bases; nucleotides outside the gene matches: 1. The CDR3 reads CASSQGLAGGPKNIQYF. DNA of the CDR3: TGCGCCAGCAGCCAAGGACTAGCGGGAGGGCCCAAAAACATTCAGTACTTC.

This clonotype was detected once. The V and J genes are TRBV25-1 and TRBJ2-2, with D possibly matching TRBD2 (6 bases). The V and J ends lost 4 bases and 0 bases respectively, with 9 bases between them. Germline CDR1 reads MGHDK; CDR2 reads SYGVNS. The CDR3 has 15 residues. The CDR3 is CASSGGLPNTGELFF. Here the CDR3 DNA reads TGTGCCAGCAGTGGGGGACTCCCGAACACCGGGGAGCTGTTTTTT.

The chain is built from TRBV19 and TRBJ2-5; D perhaps matches TRBD1 (6 bases). CDR1 is LNHDA and CDR2 is SQIVND in the germline V gene (reference sequence). The CDR3 is 13 amino acids. Trimming took off 7 bases at V and 4 bases at J, with 13 bases between the two ends. CDR3 in amino acids: CASKGVGRETQYF. The CDR3 coding sequence is TGTGCCAGTAAGGGGGTTGGCCGAGAGACCCAGTACTTC.

This chain uses TRBV20-1 with TRBJ2-1; 12 bases align to TRBD2. The CDR3 loop spans 19 amino acids. Germline V gene lookup returns CDR1 DFQATT and CDR2 SNEGSKA (reference sequence). V lost 2 bases and J lost 0; bases outside the gene matches: 11. The CDR3 loop reads CSARPPRASGRGSYNEQFF. The CDR3 DNA follows: TGCAGTGCTAGACCCCCTCGGGCTAGCGGGAGGGGCTCCTACAATGAGCAGTTCTTC.